The 25 T cell receptor beta chains below all came from one sample that was sequenced in a study of patients and donors after allogeneic stem cell transplantation. TCRdb independently ran MiXCR on the RT-PCR reads; one entry per CDR3 protein. Here the sample spans about a million distinct CDR3 sequences, about a sixth being singletons. Sequenced input: blood, either unsorted or a sorted T cell fraction (not recorded which). The source of these receptors is a human donor who was either an allogeneic HSCT recipient or a stem cell or donor lymphocyte infusion donor (not recorded which). It is not recorded whose cells these are; they may come from a transplant donor.

The chain carries TRBV12-3 or TRBV12-4 and TRBJ1-1; D gene unclear. This CDR3 spans 14 amino acids. V lost 1 base to trimming and J lost 11 bases, with 17 bases between them. The DNA of the CDR3 is TGTGCCAGCAGTTTAGGTGTCAAAGGGTCGGGTGCTTTCTTT. Its translation is CASSLGVKGSGAFF.

This clonotype was seen ten or more times. The gene calls are TRBV9 and TRBJ1-5, with TRBD1 matching 7 bases. The CDR3 extends over 15 amino acids. Germline loops: CDR1 SGDLS, CDR2 YYNGEE. V was pared by 4 bases and J by 4 bases, with 8 bases of the junction left unmatched. The CDR3 DNA reads as TGTGCCAGCAGCAACCGGGACAGCCTTAATCAGCCCCAGCATTTT. Translated, it gives CASSNRDSLNQPQHF.

This chain joins TRBV7-2 and TRBJ1-2, with TRBD1 as a possible D gene (5 bases). Germline V gives CDR1 SGHTA, CDR2 FQGNSA. Deletions cut 11 bases from V and 4 bases from J, with 11 bases between. The CDR3 is made up of 11 amino acids. The DNA of the CDR3 is TGTGCCTCAGGGAGGCTCTATGGCTACACCTTC. Translating it yields CASGRLYGYTF.

This clonotype was counted at least ten times. This rearrangement joins TRBV5-6 to TRBJ2-1, with a weak D call TRBD2 (7 bases). V shed 7 bases and J shed 3 bases, with 20 bases lying between them. Germline V CDR1 and CDR2: SGHDT, YYEEEE. The CDR3 totals 16 residues. In DNA, the CDR3 is TGTGCCAGCTCAAGAGAAGGGGGGGGCCTCTACAATGAGCAGTTCTTC. Protein product: CASSREGGGLYNEQFF.

The chain combines TRBV7-9 with TRBJ2-1, with TRBD2 matching 11 bases. Germline CDR1 SEHNR, CDR2 FQNEAQ (reference sequence). There are 17 residues in the CDR3. With V trimmed by 1 base and J by 10 bases, 12 bases remained unmatched. The CDR3 DNA sequence: TGTGCCAGCAGCTTAGAGGCGGGACTAGCGGCCCCCAGGGAGCAGTTCTTC. It codes for CASSLEAGLAAPREQFF.

V is TRBV5-1 and J is TRBJ2-1; maybe TRBD2 (6 bases). V was clipped by 3 bases and J by 8 bases, with 21 bases between them. This CDR3 spans 16 amino acids. Germline V lookup: CDR1 SGHRS, CDR2 YFSETQ. This CDR3 reads CASSYRTNDGLDEQFF. The CDR3 DNA is TGCGCCAGCAGCTACAGGACTAATGATGGATTGGATGAGCAGTTCTTC.

This clonotype has more than one count but fewer than ten. The V and J genes are TRBV12-3 or TRBV12-4 and TRBJ1-1; D perhaps matches TRBD1 (5 bases). The CDR3 runs to 12 residues. Between the trimmed V and J ends, which lost 5 bases and 7 bases, there was a span of 11 bases. In DNA, the CDR3 is TGTGCCAGCAGTACCATTGGGGGTGAAGCTTTCTTT. Translation gives CASSTIGGEAFF.

This clonotype came up many times. The V call is TRBV27, the J call TRBJ1-6, with a weak D call TRBD1 (5 bases). The V gene lost 6 bases and the J gene lost 3 bases, with 12 bases spanning the gap. Germline V gives CDR1 MNHEY, CDR2 SMNVEV (reference sequence). The CDR3 sequence is 15 residues long. CDR3 in DNA: TGTGCCAGCAGACTAACAGGTCTCTATAATTCACCCCTCCACTTT. Its translation is CASRLTGLYNSPLHF.

This clonotype has at least ten counts. V gene TRBV12-3 or TRBV12-4 combines with J gene TRBJ2-1; D is uncertain. The CDR3 is 15 residues long. Trimming cost V 2 bases and J 3 bases, with 11 bases left between them. DNA for the CDR3: TGTGCCAGCAGTTTACATCGCAAAAACTACAATGAGCAGTTCTTC. It encodes CASSLHRKNYNEQFF.

The chain is built from TRBV2 and TRBJ1-3, with D tentatively TRBD1 (5 bases). CDR1 is SNHLY, CDR2 FYNNEI, per germline. Between the trimmed V and J ends, which lost 2 bases and 0 bases, there was a span of 8 bases. This CDR3 has 15 amino acids. CDR3 protein: CASSEWGSSGNTIYF. The CDR3 DNA reads as TGTGCCAGCAGTGAATGGGGGAGCTCTGGAAACACCATATATTTT.

This chain links TRBV6-1 with TRBJ1-1; 8 nucleotides line up with TRBD1. The V segment lost 5 bases and the J segment 3 bases; nucleotides outside the gene matches: 14. Germline lookup yields CDR1 MNHNS and CDR2 SASEGT. The CDR3 extends over 17 amino acids. The CDR3 region is CASSPRTGRRSYTEAFF. The CDR3 DNA is TGTGCCAGCAGTCCTAGGACAGGGCGCCGATCCTACACTGAAGCTTTCTTT.

This sequence joins TRBV5-1 and TRBJ1-4, with 8 nucleotides matching TRBD1. The CDR3 has 15 residues. J lost 7 bases, V lost 0 bases, and 5 bases had no gene match. Looked up from germline, CDR1 is SGHRS and CDR2 is YFSETQ. The CDR3 DNA reads as TGCGCCAGCAGCTTGGTGGCAGGGGGCGGTGAAAAACTGTTTTTT. It translates to CASSLVAGGGEKLFF.

This rearrangement joins TRBV3-1 to TRBJ2-1; TRBD1 is a possible D gene (6 bases). The V and J ends lost 9 bases and 10 bases respectively, with 19 bases between them. The CDR3 has 13 residues. Per the germline V gene, CDR1 is LGHDT and CDR2 is YNNKEL (reference sequence). In DNA form, the CDR3 reads TGTGCCAGTGGCATTTCGCCGACAGGCGAGCAGTTCTTC. This gives the protein CASGISPTGEQFF.

The rearrangement uses TRBV6-2 or TRBV6-3 and TRBJ2-4; D not certain. Germline values: CDR1 MNHEY, CDR2 SVGEGT. This CDR3 contains 14 residues. The germline V and J ends were trimmed by 9 bases and 6 bases, with 18 bases remaining between them. For the CDR3, the DNA is TGTGCCAGTACCGGTGGCCTAAGAGGAAACATTCAGTACTTC. Residues: CASTGGLRGNIQYF.

The chain recombines TRBV2 with TRBJ1-2; weak D call: TRBD1 (5 bases). CDR1 and CDR2 from the germline V gene are SNHLY and FYNNEI. There are 15 residues in the CDR3. Trimming left V 0 bases short and J 5 bases short, with 13 bases between. CDR3 nucleotides: TGTGCCAGCAGTGAAGCGCTGGGGGGGATGTATGGCTACACCTTC. Residues: CASSEALGGMYGYTF. The variable domain in full, completed from reference TRBV2 and TRBJ1-2, reads EPEVTQTPSHQVTQMGQEVILRCVPISNHLYFYWYRQILGQKVEFLVSFYNNEISEKSEIFDDQFSVERPDGSNFTLKIRSTKLEDSAMYFCASSEALGGMYGYTFGSGTRLTVV.

This clonotype was found a few times. V gene TRBV12-3 or TRBV12-4 combines with J gene TRBJ2-3; possible D gene TRBD2, 6 bases. Between the trimmed V and J ends, which lost 5 bases and 3 bases, there was a span of 18 bases. The CDR3 extends over 16 amino acids. CDR3 residues: CASSPRDFRFTDTQYF. The CDR3 DNA sequence: TGTGCCAGCAGTCCAAGGGACTTTCGATTTACAGATACGCAGTATTTT.

This chain links TRBV20-1 with TRBJ2-5, with 8 bases matching TRBD2. Trimming took 4 bases from V and 4 from J; bases not matched to a gene: 5. Germline CDR1 reads DFQATT; CDR2 reads SNEGSKA (reference sequence). The CDR3 spans 13 residues. The CDR3 coding sequence is TGCAGTGCTACGCTAGCGGGTGGAGAGACCCAGTACTTC. Its translation: CSATLAGGETQYF.

This clonotype was seen more than once but under ten times. The CDR3 is CSARVGKGGNQPQHF. DNA of the CDR3: TGCAGTGCTAGAGTGGGGAAGGGTGGCAATCAGCCCCAGCATTTT. The V call is TRBV20-1, the J call TRBJ1-5; no clear D. Germline CDR1 is DFQATT and CDR2 is SNEGSKA (reference sequence). The CDR3 sequence is 15 residues long. Trimming left V 1 base short and J 2 bases short, with 12 bases between.

The chain joins TRBV5-1 to TRBJ2-2; tentative D call: TRBD1 (6 bases). Germline-derived CDR1 and CDR2 are SGHRS and YFSETQ. The CDR3 totals 15 residues. V lost 4 bases to trimming and J lost 6 bases, with 16 bases between them. CDR3 sequence: CASSIRLQGPGELFF. The DNA of the CDR3 is TGCGCCAGCAGCATAAGACTTCAGGGGCCCGGGGAGCTGTTTTTT.

CDR3 sequence (DNA): TGTGCCAGCAGCTTAGGAGGGGCGGTTAGCACAGATACGCAGTATTTT. Its translation: CASSLGGAVSTDTQYF. The gene calls are TRBV11-2 and TRBJ2-3; D tentatively reads TRBD1 or TRBD2 (5 bases each). In germline, CDR1 is SGHAT, CDR2 FQNNGV. V was trimmed by 1 base and J by 0 bases, leaving 11 bases between them. The CDR3 has 16 amino acids.

This clonotype was seen only a few times. The rearrangement uses TRBV5-1 and TRBJ2-1; TRBD2 matches at 11 bases. Unmatched junction bases numbered 9, after V lost 4 bases and J lost 3 bases. Looked up from germline, CDR1 is SGHRS and CDR2 is YFSETQ. The CDR3 has 17 residues. The CDR3 coding sequence is TGCGCCAGCAGCCCGGGCCCTAGCGGGGGGATCTACAATGAGCAGTTCTTC. Translated, it gives CASSPGPSGGIYNEQFF.

This clonotype was observed a few times. This sequence joins TRBV12-3 or TRBV12-4 and TRBJ2-7; no clear D. V dropped 3 bases and J dropped 3 bases, with 9 bases sitting between them. This CDR3 contains 13 residues. This chain's CDR3 is CASSFVQSYEQYF. In nucleotides, the CDR3 is TGTGCCAGCAGTTTCGTACAGAGCTACGAGCAGTACTTC.

The rearrangement links TRBV9 to TRBJ2-3; D gene unclear. The germline V and J ends were trimmed by 1 base and 1 base, with 7 bases remaining between them. CDR3 length equals 14 residues. Germline CDR1 SGDLS, CDR2 YYNGEE. The CDR3 spells CASSVLSGTDTQYF. CDR3 bases: TGTGCCAGCAGCGTATTATCAGGCACAGATACGCAGTATTTT.

This clonotype occurred a few times. The chain has TRBV12-3 or TRBV12-4 and TRBJ1-1; D not resolved. Trimming took 2 bases from V and 4 from J, leaving 11 bases between them. The CDR3 is 14 amino acids. The CDR3 DNA reads as TGTGCCAGCAGTTTACTCAGGACGGGCACTGAAGCTTTCTTT. It translates to CASSLLRTGTEAFF.

The chain couples TRBV5-6 to TRBJ1-5; D is unresolved. Trimming shortened V by 6 bases and J by 7 bases, and 20 bases separated the two germline ends. CDR1 and CDR2 (germline): SGHDT, YYEEEE. The CDR3 is 15 amino acids. The CDR3 spells CASTLGSGREQPQHF. The CDR3 nucleotides read TGTGCCAGCACCCTGGGGTCAGGACGGGAGCAGCCCCAGCATTTT.